This TCR beta chain was sequenced during a study of T cells in women clearing cervical HPV infection. The CDR3 has 14 residues. V trimming: 6 bases; J trimming: 2 bases; junction bases outside the gene matches: 6. The germline V gene has CDR1 SNHLY and CDR2 FYNNEI. Comments on this clone: Read data end 3 residues before the CDR3 end; the end is taken from the germline J gene.

The assay was immunoSEQ multiplex PCR, and TCRdb's table has in-frame clones only and misses some. Recorded for this sample: under 45,000 clones. The origin of this receptor is a woman between 18 and 75 years old with a cervical HPV16 infection that either progressed to CIN3+ or cleared (not recorded which). Source material: blood buffy coat. V usage is TRBV2 and J usage is TRBJ2-7; 8 nucleotides line up with TRBD1. The CDR3 loop is CASRTGAIPYEQYF. Partial CDR3 DNA: TGTGCCAGCAGGACAGGGGCTATCCCCTACGAG.